One T cell receptor beta chain is described in this entry. Antigen unknown. Data came from immunoSEQ multiplex PCR; TCRdb stores just in-frame clones and leaves some out. The sample yields more than 85,000 clones, 91% seen once. The data derive from a study of T cell responses to AZD1222 COVID-19 vaccine. V was clipped by 4 bases and J by 7 bases, with 21 bases between them. CDR1 SGHRS and CDR2 YFSETQ come from the germline V gene. This CDR3 region has 17 residues. Regarding the study as a whole: Females outnumbered males among donors, who were mostly white British; clonal diversity was possibly underestimated. After the peak T cell response, and only then, were repertoires sampled.

J is TRBJ1-6 and V is TRBV5-1; D is uncertain. Here the sequenced sample was peripheral blood, taken on day 0 of AZD1222 vaccination. This TCR was sampled from an adult in good health. This chain's CDR3 is CASSPLVGSGGNSPLHF. The CDR3 DNA follows: TGCGCCAGCAGCCCCCTGGTCGGGAGCGGTGGGAATTCACCCCTCCACTTT.